The T cell receptor (beta chain) under discussion was sequenced for a study of cytomegalovirus exposure and HLA in healthy donors. Vbeta (60) and Jbeta (13) primers were used in the PCR. Profiling relied on immunoSEQ multiplex PCR, and the TCRdb table lists in-frame clones only, not all of them. This sample yields tens of thousands of clones, of which more than 70% are seen a single time; 3% to 3.5% belongs to the top ten. Unrecorded immune exposure was likely among donors, who were nominally healthy when sampled. Study-wide points: It was shown in a later analysis that HLA-associated TCR beta chains were more clonally expanded than other, equally common chains.

The V gene end was trimmed by 1 base and the J gene end by 2 bases; junction bases not matched to a gene: 6. Germline lookup yields CDR1 LNHNV and CDR2 YYDKDF (reference sequence). The CDR3 totals 18 residues. To note about this clone: Antigen: not known.

The V gene is TRBV15, the J gene TRBJ2-3; 13 nucleotides agree with TRBD2. Sequencing input: PBMCs. The clonotype was recovered from a woman aged 18-35 years in good health and CMV-seronegative. The chain's CDR3 is CATSRASGLAGYTDTQYF. CDR3 in DNA: TGTGCCACCAGCAGAGCGTCGGGACTAGCGGGGTACACAGATACGCAGTATTTT.